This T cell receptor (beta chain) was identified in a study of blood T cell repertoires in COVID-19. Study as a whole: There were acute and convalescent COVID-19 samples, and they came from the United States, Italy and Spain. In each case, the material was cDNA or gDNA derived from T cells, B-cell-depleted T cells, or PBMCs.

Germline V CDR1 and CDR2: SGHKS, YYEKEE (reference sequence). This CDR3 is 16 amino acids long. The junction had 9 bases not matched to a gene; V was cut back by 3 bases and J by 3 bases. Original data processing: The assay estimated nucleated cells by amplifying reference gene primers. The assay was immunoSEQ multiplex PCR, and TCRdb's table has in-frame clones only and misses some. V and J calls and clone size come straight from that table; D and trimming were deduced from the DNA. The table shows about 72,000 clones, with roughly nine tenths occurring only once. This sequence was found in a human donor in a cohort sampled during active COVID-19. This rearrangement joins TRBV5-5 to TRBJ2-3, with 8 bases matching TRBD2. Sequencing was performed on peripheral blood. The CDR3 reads CASSSRGVRGTDTQYF. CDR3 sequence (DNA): TGTGCCAGCAGCTCGCGGGGGGTGCGGGGGACAGATACGCAGTATTTT.